This entry is about one TCR beta chain. There is no known antigen for this receptor. Per-base quality was not reported, and no clone a single base away is much larger than it. The method behind the library was the immunoSEQ multiplex PCR assay. The table was pulled from immuneACCESS by TCRdb, which kept in-frame rearrangements only. Such tables lose some clones; where checked, under half of the loss comes from unresolved V genes, and the rest has no known cause. The sample yields some 120,000 clones; about 89% were counted once. About 3% of the sample belongs to the ten largest clones. The data belong to a study of control samples from healthy donors and cancer patients (dated by TCRdb to 2020 to 2021). From cysteine to phenylalanine, the CDR3 is 11 amino acids long. Only the CDR3 part of the read is kept: 33 bases, read in frame from the first base. Cut back by 11 bases and 5 bases, the V and J ends lie 13 bases apart. The germline V gene sets CDR1 to ENHRY and CDR2 to SYGVKD.

What was sequenced was blood. This receptor was obtained from a man aged 55 to 70 in good health. This chain is built from TRBV10-3 and TRBJ2-7, with no D gene named confidently. The DNA is as follows: TGTGCCTTCTGCCGTTCTAACGAGCAGTACTTC. This sequence encodes CAFCRSNEQYF.